This T cell receptor beta chain was obtained from a study of blood T cell repertoires in COVID-19. The overall study: From the United States, Italy and Spain came samples of acute and convalescent COVID-19. Sample material is recorded as cDNA or gDNA derived from T cells, B-cell-depleted T cells, or PBMCs.

In the original workflow: The assay estimated nucleated cells by amplifying reference gene primers. The table came from immunoSEQ multiplex PCR; TCRdb's copy has only in-frame clones and leaves some out. V, J and clone size are those of that table, while D and trimming were read from the DNA. Of 200,000 to 250,000 clones listed, 86% were seen once; the top ten hold 9% to 15%. This CDR3 contains 18 residues. With V trimmed by 6 bases and J by 9 bases, 17 bases remained unmatched. Germline-derived CDR1 and CDR2 are WSHSY and SAAADI. Sequencing input: peripheral blood. J is TRBJ1-6 and V is TRBV10-2; TRBD1 agrees at 10 bases. The sequence was collected from a man older than 75 with acute or convalescent COVID-19. In DNA, the CDR3 is TGCGCCAGCAGACCTACCGAAGGGACAGGGGTGAGGGGTTCACCCCTCCACTTT. It encodes CASRPTEGTGVRGSPLHF.